This T cell receptor beta chain comes out of a study of cytomegalovirus exposure and HLA in healthy donors. V was trimmed by 6 bases and J by 6 bases, leaving 15 bases between them. Germline V gene data show CDR1 as LNHDA and CDR2 as SQIVND (reference sequence). This CDR3 spans 13 amino acids. Measured with immunoSEQ multiplex PCR; TCRdb has only the in-frame clones, and not every one. The repertoire holds about 110,000 clones, with around nine tenths as singletons. The TCR originated in a woman between 18 and 30 years old in good health and CMV-seronegative. The gene calls are TRBV19 and TRBJ2-7, with D tentatively TRBD1 (6 bases). The sequenced sample was PBMCs. The CDR3 spells CASRDLQGGEQYF. DNA of the CDR3: TGTGCCAGTAGAGACCTCCAAGGGGGCGAGCAGTACTTC.